Listed below are T cell receptor beta chains from one sample, sequenced in a study of cytomegalovirus exposure and HLA in healthy donors. The table came from immunoSEQ multiplex PCR; TCRdb's copy has only in-frame clones and leaves some out. The sample contains roughly 250,000 clones, around 86% of which appear only once. Sequenced sample: PBMCs. These receptors all stem from a young woman in good health and CMV-seropositive. The CDR3 runs from the conserved cysteine through the conserved F or W. Each record gives: clone size, J gene, V gene, D gene, CDR3 DNA, CDR3 protein. A D gene is named only where the DNA matches it firmly. Some rows have no size entry. The others give once, few or many, or a class for an expanded clone.

clone size: NA; J gene: TRBJ2-3; V gene: TRBV19; D gene: NA; CDR3 DNA: TGTGCCAGTAGTAGGAGGCGGGAAAGCACAGATACGCAGTATTTT; CDR3 protein: CASSRRRESTDTQYF
clone size: NA; J gene: TRBJ2-7; V gene: TRBV15; D gene: TRBD2; CDR3 DNA: TGTGCCACCAGCAGAGGTCTAGCGGAAGACTACGAGCAGTACTTC; CDR3 protein: CATSRGLAEDYEQYF
clone size: NA; J gene: TRBJ2-2; V gene: TRBV7-3; D gene: NA; CDR3 DNA: TGTGCCAGCAGCTTAATACGGACCGGGGAGCTGTTTTTT; CDR3 protein: CASSLIRTGELFF
clone size: NA; J gene: TRBJ2-3; V gene: TRBV19; D gene: NA; CDR3 DNA: TGTGCCACCGACCAGGGGACAGATACGCAGTATTTT; CDR3 protein: CATDQGTDTQYF
clone size: NA; J gene: TRBJ2-1; V gene: TRBV29-1; D gene: TRBD2; CDR3 DNA: TGCAGCGTCCCCGGGACTAGCGGGAGGGCGGGGTACAATGAGCAGTTCTTC; CDR3 protein: CSVPGTSGRAGYNEQFF
clone size: NA; J gene: TRBJ2-1; V gene: TRBV5-4; D gene: TRBD2; CDR3 DNA: TGTGCCAGCAGCACTGGCGGGACTAGCGGGACGTTTGGGCAGTTCTTC; CDR3 protein: CASSTGGTSGTFGQFF
clone size: once; J gene: TRBJ1-2; V gene: TRBV2; D gene: NA; CDR3 DNA: TGTGCCAGCAATGCGGGGTCCTATGGCTACACCTTC; CDR3 protein: CASNAGSYGYTF
clone size: NA; J gene: TRBJ2-1; V gene: TRBV6-5; D gene: TRBD2; CDR3 DNA: TGTGCCAGCAGTTCACCTAGCGGGAGGGCCCAGTTCTTC; CDR3 protein: CASSSPSGRAQFF
clone size: NA; J gene: TRBJ1-3; V gene: TRBV30; D gene: NA; CDR3 DNA: TGTGCCTGGAACGGGCGGGTAGGGGGTTTGGGAAACACCATATATTTT; CDR3 protein: CAWNGRVGGLGNTIYF
clone size: NA; J gene: TRBJ1-3; V gene: TRBV7-8; D gene: NA; CDR3 DNA: TGTGCCAGCAGCTTAGGAGAAGGGGGTTCAGGAAACACCATATATTTT; CDR3 protein: CASSLGEGGSGNTIYF
clone size: NA; J gene: TRBJ1-2; V gene: TRBV18; D gene: TRBD1; CDR3 DNA: TGTGCCAGCTCACCCCTTCGGACAGGGGGCGAAGGGAACTATGGCTACACCTTC; CDR3 protein: CASSPLRTGGEGNYGYTF
clone size: NA; J gene: TRBJ1-3; V gene: TRBV30; D gene: NA; CDR3 DNA: TGTGCCTGGAGCGACGGGGGGGAAGGAAACACCATATATTTT; CDR3 protein: CAWSDGGEGNTIYF
clone size: NA; J gene: TRBJ2-5; V gene: TRBV12-5; D gene: TRBD2; CDR3 DNA: TGTGCTAGTGGTTTGGTAACTAGCGGGATGGGCGTTGCGGAGACCCAGTACTTC; CDR3 protein: CASGLVTSGMGVAETQYF
clone size: NA; J gene: TRBJ2-1; V gene: TRBV5-1; D gene: TRBD2; CDR3 DNA: TGCGCCAGCAGGAAGGGACTAGCGGATTACAATGAGCAGTTCTTC; CDR3 protein: CASRKGLADYNEQFF
clone size: NA; J gene: TRBJ2-7; V gene: TRBV4-2; D gene: TRBD2; CDR3 DNA: TGTGCCAGCAGCCCGTTCTCTCTAGCGGGTGACTCCTACGAGCAGTACTTC; CDR3 protein: CASSPFSLAGDSYEQYF
clone size: NA; J gene: TRBJ2-7; V gene: TRBV27; D gene: NA; CDR3 DNA: TGTGCCAGCAGTCCCGGGGGCGGGAGATACGAGCAGTACTTC; CDR3 protein: CASSPGGGRYEQYF
clone size: NA; J gene: TRBJ1-5; V gene: TRBV5-5; D gene: NA; CDR3 DNA: TGTGCCAGTGGAGAAGACTATAGCAATCAGCCCCAGCATTTT; CDR3 protein: CASGEDYSNQPQHF
clone size: NA; J gene: TRBJ1-1; V gene: TRBV6-1; D gene: NA; CDR3 DNA: TGTGCCAGCAGTTCAGGTTACACTGAAGCTTTCTTT; CDR3 protein: CASSSGYTEAFF
clone size: NA; J gene: TRBJ2-5; V gene: TRBV11-2; D gene: TRBD2; CDR3 DNA: TGTGCCAGCAGCTTAGTGGGGGGAGGGTTTCAAGAGACCCAGTACTTC; CDR3 protein: CASSLVGGGFQETQYF
clone size: NA; J gene: TRBJ2-7; V gene: TRBV19; D gene: TRBD2; CDR3 DNA: TGTGCCAGTAGCCTACTAGCGGGAGACCCCGTCGAGCAGTACTTC; CDR3 protein: CASSLLAGDPVEQYF
clone size: NA; J gene: TRBJ2-7; V gene: TRBV7-3; D gene: TRBD2; CDR3 DNA: TGTGCCAGCAGCTTAATGGCGGGAGACTCCTACGAGCAGTACTTC; CDR3 protein: CASSLMAGDSYEQYF
clone size: NA; J gene: TRBJ2-3; V gene: TRBV7-9; D gene: NA; CDR3 DNA: TGTGCCAGCAGCTCCTTACAGAGCACAGATACGCAGTATTTT; CDR3 protein: CASSSLQSTDTQYF
clone size: NA; J gene: TRBJ2-3; V gene: TRBV10-2; D gene: NA; CDR3 DNA: TGCGCCAGCAGTGGTGGAGGTGTCGGACCTAGCACAGATACGCAGTATTTT; CDR3 protein: CASSGGGVGPSTDTQYF
clone size: NA; J gene: TRBJ1-1; V gene: TRBV27; D gene: TRBD1; CDR3 DNA: TGTGCCACAGCCACAGGGGGCGCGGGGCAAGCTTTCTTT; CDR3 protein: CATATGGAGQAFF
clone size: NA; J gene: TRBJ1-5; V gene: TRBV5-6; D gene: NA; CDR3 DNA: TGTGCCAGCAGCTTGAATGCCGGGGAGGCGAATCAGCCCCAGCATTTT; CDR3 protein: CASSLNAGEANQPQHF
clone size: NA; J gene: TRBJ2-1; V gene: TRBV15; D gene: NA; CDR3 DNA: TGTGCCACCAGCAAAGCGAGCTCCTACAATGAGCAGTTCTTC; CDR3 protein: CATSKASSYNEQFF
clone size: NA; J gene: TRBJ2-7; V gene: TRBV5-1; D gene: TRBD2; CDR3 DNA: TGCGCCAGCAGCCCCGATGGTCAAGCGGGAGGATACGAGCAGTACTTC; CDR3 protein: CASSPDGQAGGYEQYF
clone size: NA; J gene: TRBJ2-2; V gene: TRBV19; D gene: NA; CDR3 DNA: TGTGCCAGTAGTACCACAGGGTCTGGCGGGGAGCTGTTTTTT; CDR3 protein: CASSTTGSGGELFF
clone size: NA; J gene: TRBJ2-3; V gene: TRBV6-1; D gene: TRBD1; CDR3 DNA: TGTGCCAGCAAGACAGGGGCCACAGATACGCAGTATTTT; CDR3 protein: CASKTGATDTQYF
clone size: NA; J gene: TRBJ1-2; V gene: TRBV6-1; D gene: TRBD1; CDR3 DNA: TGTGCCAGCACCATTCTTTCAACAGGGGCTGGCGGCTACACCTTC; CDR3 protein: CASTILSTGAGGYTF
clone size: NA; J gene: TRBJ2-2; V gene: TRBV19; D gene: NA; CDR3 DNA: TGTGCCAGTAGTTTCTCCACCGGGGAGCTGTTTTTT; CDR3 protein: CASSFSTGELFF
clone size: NA; J gene: TRBJ2-1; V gene: TRBV7-9; D gene: NA; CDR3 DNA: TGTGCCAGCAGCTTAGTCCCCCCGGGAGCTACCTACAATGAGCAGTTCTTC; CDR3 protein: CASSLVPPGATYNEQFF
clone size: NA; J gene: TRBJ2-3; V gene: TRBV7-3; D gene: NA; CDR3 DNA: TGTGCCAGCAGCAGCGACCGGGGGGCTACGCAGTATTTT; CDR3 protein: CASSSDRGATQYF
clone size: NA; J gene: TRBJ1-5; V gene: TRBV30; D gene: TRBD1; CDR3 DNA: TGTGCCTGGAGTTCGGGACAGGGTTATCCGCCCCAGCATTTT; CDR3 protein: CAWSSGQGYPPQHF
clone size: NA; J gene: TRBJ2-7; V gene: TRBV9; D gene: TRBD2; CDR3 DNA: TGTGCCAGCAGCGCCGGGACTAGCGGGTACGAGCAGTACTTC; CDR3 protein: CASSAGTSGYEQYF
clone size: NA; J gene: TRBJ2-7; V gene: TRBV11-3; D gene: NA; CDR3 DNA: TGTGCCAGCACTCCGAACAGGTGGGCGGAATACGAGCAGTACTTC; CDR3 protein: CASTPNRWAEYEQYF